This TCR beta chain appears in the sequencing data of a study of blood T cell repertoires in COVID-19. V was clipped by 7 bases and J by 4 bases; unmatched bases: 3. Germline CDR1 and CDR2: SEHNR and FQNEAQ (reference sequence). This CDR3 is 13 amino acids long. Data came from immunoSEQ multiplex PCR; TCRdb stores just in-frame clones and leaves some out. The table records 28,000 or so clones, 85% to 90% of them present only once. The rearrangement joins TRBV7-9 to TRBJ2-3; TRBD1 aligns across 9 bases. Input material: peripheral blood. The clonotype originates from a human donor in a cohort sampled during active COVID-19. CDR3 in amino acids: CASTQGAADTQYF. As DNA, the CDR3 is TGTGCCAGCACACAGGGGGCCGCAGATACGCAGTATTTT.